Described below is a single TCR beta chain sequence and its context. Antigen specificity is unknown. This entry comes from a study of cytomegalovirus exposure and HLA in healthy donors. Study-wide background: An earlier analysis found 95 million to 140 million unique TCR beta sequences from 200 million or so T cells. The Caucasian-associated ancestry cluster held around 81% of around 380 genotyped donors.

Germline V CDR1 and CDR2: LNHDA, SQIVND (reference sequence). V shed 5 bases and J 4 bases; nucleotides not matched to a gene: 13. The CDR3 has 16 amino acids. The study, taken as a whole, reports: Cytomegalovirus-associated status was assigned to around 160 TCR beta chains.

PCR was performed using 60 Vbeta and 13 Jbeta primers. Some clones are missing from TCRdb's copy, which holds only in-frame ones; the method was immunoSEQ multiplex PCR. The table includes over 150,000 clones, around 77% detected once. The specimen was PBMCs. The chain couples TRBV19 to TRBJ2-7; TRBD1 matches at 8 bases. The TCR comes from a man aged 45-65 years in good health and CMV-seropositive. In nucleotides, the CDR3 is TGTGCCAGTAGTTCCGACAGGGGTCCTTCCTTATACGAGCAGTACTTC. Protein sequence: CASSSDRGPSLYEQYF.